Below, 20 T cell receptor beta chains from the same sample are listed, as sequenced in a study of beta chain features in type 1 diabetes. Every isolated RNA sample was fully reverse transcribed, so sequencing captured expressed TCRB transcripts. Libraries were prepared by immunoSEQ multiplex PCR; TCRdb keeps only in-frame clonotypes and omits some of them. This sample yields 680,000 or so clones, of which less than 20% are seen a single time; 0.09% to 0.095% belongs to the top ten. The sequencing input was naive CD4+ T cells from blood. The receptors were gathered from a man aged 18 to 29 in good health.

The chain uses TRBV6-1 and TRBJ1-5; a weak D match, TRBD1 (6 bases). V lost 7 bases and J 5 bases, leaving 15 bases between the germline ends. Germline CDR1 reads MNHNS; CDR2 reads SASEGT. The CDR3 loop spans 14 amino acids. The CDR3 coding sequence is TGTGCCAGCACCGGATGGGGGGCTGATCAGCCCCAGCATTTT. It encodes CASTGWGADQPQHF.

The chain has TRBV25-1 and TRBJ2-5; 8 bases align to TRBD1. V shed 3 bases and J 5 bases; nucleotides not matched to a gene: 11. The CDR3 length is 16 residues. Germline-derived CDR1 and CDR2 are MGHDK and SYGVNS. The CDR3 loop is CASSDDSPGGLETQYF. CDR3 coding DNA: TGTGCCAGCAGTGACGATTCACCAGGGGGCCTTGAGACCCAGTACTTC.

The CDR3 nucleotides are TGTGCCAGCAGCAGGGACGCTAGCTCTGGAAACACCATATATTTT. Amino acid sequence: CASSRDASSGNTIYF. The chain links TRBV6-5 to TRBJ1-3; the D gene is possibly TRBD1 (5 bases). This CDR3 comprises 15 residues. Germline CDR1 is MNHEY and CDR2 is SVGAGI. Trimming left V 6 bases short and J 0 bases short, with 12 bases between.

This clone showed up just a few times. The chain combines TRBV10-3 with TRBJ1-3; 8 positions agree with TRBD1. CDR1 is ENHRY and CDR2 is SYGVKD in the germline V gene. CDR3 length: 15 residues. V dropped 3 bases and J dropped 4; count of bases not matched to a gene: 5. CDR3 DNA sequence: TGTGCCATCAGTGACTCGACAGGGGTCGGAAACACCATATATTTT. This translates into CAISDSTGVGNTIYF.

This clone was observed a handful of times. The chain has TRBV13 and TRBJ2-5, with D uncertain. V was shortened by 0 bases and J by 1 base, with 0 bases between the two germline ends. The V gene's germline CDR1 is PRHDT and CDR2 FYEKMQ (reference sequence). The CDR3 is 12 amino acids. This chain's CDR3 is CASSLGQETQYF. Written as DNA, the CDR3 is TGTGCCAGCAGCTTAGGCCAAGAGACCCAGTACTTC. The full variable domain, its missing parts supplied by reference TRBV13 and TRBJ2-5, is AAGVIQSPRHLIKEKRETATLKCYPIPRHDTVYWYQQGPGQDPQFLISFYEKMQSDKGSIPDRFSAQQFSDYHSELNMSSLELGDSALYFCASSLGQETQYFGPGTRLLVL.

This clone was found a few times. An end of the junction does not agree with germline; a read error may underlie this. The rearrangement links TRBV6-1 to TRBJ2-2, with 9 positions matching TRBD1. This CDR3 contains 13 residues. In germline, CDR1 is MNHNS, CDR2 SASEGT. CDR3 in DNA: TGTGCCAGCAGCGAAGGGACAGGGTCGGGGGTGTTTTTT. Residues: CASSEGTGSGVFF.

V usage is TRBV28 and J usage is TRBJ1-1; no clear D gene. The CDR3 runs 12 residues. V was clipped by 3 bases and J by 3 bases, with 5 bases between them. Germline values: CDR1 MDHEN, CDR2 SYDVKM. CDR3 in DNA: TGTGCCAGCAGTTTTGCTTACACTGAAGCTTTCTTT. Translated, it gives CASSFAYTEAFF.

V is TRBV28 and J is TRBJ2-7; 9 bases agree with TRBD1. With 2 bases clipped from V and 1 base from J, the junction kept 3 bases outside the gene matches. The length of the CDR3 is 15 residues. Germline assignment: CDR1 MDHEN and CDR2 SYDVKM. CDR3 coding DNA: TGTGCCAGCAGTTTACCCGGGACAGGGTCCTACGAGCAGTACTTC. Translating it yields CASSLPGTGSYEQYF.

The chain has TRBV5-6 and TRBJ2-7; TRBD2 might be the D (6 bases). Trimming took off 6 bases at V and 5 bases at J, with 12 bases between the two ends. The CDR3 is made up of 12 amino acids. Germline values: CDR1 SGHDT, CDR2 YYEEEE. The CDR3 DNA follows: TGTGCCAGCACCCGCCGGGAGCACGAGCAGTACTTC. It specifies CASTRREHEQYF.

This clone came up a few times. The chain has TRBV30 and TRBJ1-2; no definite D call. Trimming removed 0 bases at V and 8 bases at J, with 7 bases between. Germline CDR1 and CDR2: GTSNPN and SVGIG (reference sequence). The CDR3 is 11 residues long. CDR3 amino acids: CAWSVRVGYTF. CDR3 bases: TGTGCCTGGAGTGTGAGGGTGGGCTACACCTTC.

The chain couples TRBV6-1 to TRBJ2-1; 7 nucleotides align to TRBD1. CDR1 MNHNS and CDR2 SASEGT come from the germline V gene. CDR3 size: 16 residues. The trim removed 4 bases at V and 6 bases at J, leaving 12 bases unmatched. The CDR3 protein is CASSAYRQGPRNEQFF. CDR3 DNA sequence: TGTGCCAGCAGTGCATACAGACAGGGACCTCGCAATGAGCAGTTCTTC.

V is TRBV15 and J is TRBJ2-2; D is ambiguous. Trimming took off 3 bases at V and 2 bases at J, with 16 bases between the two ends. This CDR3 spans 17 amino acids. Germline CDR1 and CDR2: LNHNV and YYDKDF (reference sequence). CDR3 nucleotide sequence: TGTGCCACCAGCAGCCTGCCGTCTCGCCCCAACACCGGGGAGCTGTTTTTT. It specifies CATSSLPSRPNTGELFF. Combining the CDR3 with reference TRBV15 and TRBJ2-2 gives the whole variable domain DAMVIQNPRYQVTQFGKPVTLSCSQTLNHNVMYWYQQKSSQAPKLLFHYYDKDFNNEADTPDNFQSRRPNTSFCFLDIRSPGLGDTAMYLCATSSLPSRPNTGELFFGEGSRLTVL.

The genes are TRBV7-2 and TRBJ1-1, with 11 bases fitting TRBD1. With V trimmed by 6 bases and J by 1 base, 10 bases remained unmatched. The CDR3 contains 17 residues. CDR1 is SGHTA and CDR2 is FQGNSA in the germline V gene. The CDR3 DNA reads TGTGCCAGCAGTCCCCGTGGACAGGGGGCGAAGAACACTGAAGCTTTCTTT. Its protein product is CASSPRGQGAKNTEAFF.

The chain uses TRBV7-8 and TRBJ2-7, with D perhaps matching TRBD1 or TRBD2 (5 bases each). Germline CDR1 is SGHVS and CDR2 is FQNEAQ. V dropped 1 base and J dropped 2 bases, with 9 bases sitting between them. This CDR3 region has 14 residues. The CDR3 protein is CASSLGGAAYEQYF. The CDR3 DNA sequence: TGTGCCAGCAGCTTAGGAGGGGCGGCCTACGAGCAGTACTTC.

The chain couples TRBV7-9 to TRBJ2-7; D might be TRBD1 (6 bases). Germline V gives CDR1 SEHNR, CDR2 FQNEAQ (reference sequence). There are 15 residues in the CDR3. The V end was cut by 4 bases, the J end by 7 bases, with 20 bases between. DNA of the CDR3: TGTGCCAGCAGCTCACGGACAGTGTCAATTGCGGAGCAGTACTTC. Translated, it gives CASSSRTVSIAEQYF. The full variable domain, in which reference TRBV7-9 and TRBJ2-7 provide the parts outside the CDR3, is DTGVSQNPRHKITKRGQNVTFRCDPISEHNRLYWYRQTLGQGPEFLTYFQNEAQLEKSRLLSDRFSAERPKGSFSTLEIQRTEQGDSAMYLCASSSRTVSIAEQYFGPGTRLTVT.

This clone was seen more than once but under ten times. The CDR3 reads CASSPKQGRSDTQYF. DNA of the CDR3: TGTGCCAGCTCACCAAAACAGGGACGGTCAGATACGCAGTATTTT. This chain joins TRBV18 and TRBJ2-3; possibly TRBD1 for D (6 bases). Germline V gene data show CDR1 as KGHSH and CDR2 as LQKENI. The CDR3 has 15 residues. V lost 2 bases, J lost 4 bases, and 13 bases lay in between.

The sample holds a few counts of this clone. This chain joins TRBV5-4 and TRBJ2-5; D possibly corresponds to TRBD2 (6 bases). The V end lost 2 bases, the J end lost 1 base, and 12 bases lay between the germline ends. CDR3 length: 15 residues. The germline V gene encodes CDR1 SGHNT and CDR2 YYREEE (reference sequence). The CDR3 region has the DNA TGTGCCAGCAGCTTTCGGCGACTAGTCCAAGAGACCCAGTACTTC. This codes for CASSFRRLVQETQYF. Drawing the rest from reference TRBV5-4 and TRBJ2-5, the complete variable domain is ETGVTQSPTHLIKTRGQQVTLRCSSQSGHNTVSWYQQALGQGPQFIFQYYREEENGRGNFPPRFSGLQFPNYSSELNVNALELDDSALYLCASSFRRLVQETQYFGPGTRLLVL.

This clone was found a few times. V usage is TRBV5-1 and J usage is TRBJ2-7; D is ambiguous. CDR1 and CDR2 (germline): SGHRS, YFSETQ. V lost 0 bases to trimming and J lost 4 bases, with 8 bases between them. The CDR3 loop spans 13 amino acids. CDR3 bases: TGCGCCAGCAGCTTGGGGCCAGAGTACGAGCAGTACTTC. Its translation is CASSLGPEYEQYF.

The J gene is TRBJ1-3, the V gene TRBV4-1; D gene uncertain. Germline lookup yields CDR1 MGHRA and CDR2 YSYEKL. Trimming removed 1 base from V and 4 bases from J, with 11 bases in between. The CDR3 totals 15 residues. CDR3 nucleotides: TGCGCCAGCAGCCAAGCAGGCAGACGCGGAAACACCATATATTTT. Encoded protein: CASSQAGRRGNTIYF.

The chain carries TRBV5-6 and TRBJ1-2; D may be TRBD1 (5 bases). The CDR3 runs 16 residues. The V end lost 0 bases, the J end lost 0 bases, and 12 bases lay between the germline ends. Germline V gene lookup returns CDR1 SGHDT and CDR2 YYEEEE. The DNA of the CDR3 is TGTGCCAGCAGCTTGGGAGCAGGGCGATCTAACTATGGCTACACCTTC. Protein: CASSLGAGRSNYGYTF.